The entry below gives a single T cell receptor (beta chain) sequence along with its context. The CDR3 has 17 amino acids. Per germline, CDR1 SEHNR and CDR2 FQNEAQ (reference sequence). V was shortened by 1 base and J by 6 bases, with 18 bases between the two germline ends. This sample was taken from a study of cytomegalovirus exposure and HLA in healthy donors. The PCR was carried out with 60 Vbeta primers and 13 Jbeta primers. Profiling relied on immunoSEQ multiplex PCR, and the TCRdb table lists in-frame clones only, not all of them. The sample consists of around 190,000 clones, around 77% of them appearing once.

The sequence was obtained from a man younger than 45 in good health and CMV-seronegative. The sequenced sample consisted of PBMCs. The V and J genes are TRBV7-9 and TRBJ1-4; no clear D gene. The CDR3 nucleotides are TGTGCCAGCAGCTTAGACGAATCGGGGTATCGCGATGAAAAACTGTTTTTT. Residues: CASSLDESGYRDEKLFF.